This TCR beta chain was retrieved from a study of T cell repertoires in cytomegalovirus infection. There are many counts of this clonotype. Its antigen is currently unknown. Study conclusions and caveats: Cumulative public TCR beta family frequency identified CMV carriers with the relevant HLA. It was HLA-C-restricted CMV-specific TCR beta clonotypes that dominated the response ex vivo.

TCRdb ran MiXCR on the reads and lists one entry per CDR3 protein. The top ten clones hold about 2.3% of a sample with some 300,000 distinct CDR3 sequences, around 10% of them seen once. The CDR3 sequence is 18 residues long. Trimming removed 3 bases at V and 0 bases at J, with 18 bases between. The germline CDR1 and CDR2 sequences are KGHSH and LQKENI. The specimen was PBMCs. This chain uses TRBV18 with TRBJ2-4, with D perhaps TRBD1 (6 bases). The sequence came from a human donor in good health (CMV status not recorded). Some clones in this sample may be carry-over from other donors' samples. CDR3 sequence (DNA): TGTGCCAGCTCACCTCCAACAGGGTTACAACTAGCCAAAAACATTCAGTACTTC. Residues: CASSPPTGLQLAKNIQYF. Based on the CDR3 plus reference TRBV18 and TRBJ2-4, the full variable domain is NAGVMQNPRHLVRRRGQEARLRCSPMKGHSHVYWYRQLPEEGLKFMVYLQKENIIDESGMPKERFSAEFPKEGPSILRIQQVVRGDSAAYFCASSPPTGLQLAKNIQYFGAGTRLSVL.